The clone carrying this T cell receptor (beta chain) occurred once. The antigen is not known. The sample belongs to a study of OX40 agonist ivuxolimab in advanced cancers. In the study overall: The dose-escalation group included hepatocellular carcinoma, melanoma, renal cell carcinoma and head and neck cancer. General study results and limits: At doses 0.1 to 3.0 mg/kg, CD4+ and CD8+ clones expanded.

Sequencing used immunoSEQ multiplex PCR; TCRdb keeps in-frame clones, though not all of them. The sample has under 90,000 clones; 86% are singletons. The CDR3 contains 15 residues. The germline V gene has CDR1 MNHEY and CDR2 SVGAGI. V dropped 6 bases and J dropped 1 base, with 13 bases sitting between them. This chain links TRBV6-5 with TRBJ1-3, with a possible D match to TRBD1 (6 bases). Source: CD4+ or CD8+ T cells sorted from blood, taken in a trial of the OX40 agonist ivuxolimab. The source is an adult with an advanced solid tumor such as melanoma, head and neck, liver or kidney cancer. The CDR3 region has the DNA TGTGCCAGCAGGATGGACAGAGCATCTGGAAACACCATATATTTT. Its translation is CASRMDRASGNTIYF.